This T cell receptor beta chain is drawn from a study of vaccination effects on CD4 cells after COVID-19. Study results and limitations: Only a single clone (1 of 255 vaccine-induced clones in healthy vaccinees) cross-reacted with common cold coronaviruses.

Data came from immunoSEQ multiplex PCR; TCRdb stores just in-frame clones and leaves some out. The sample lists just under 75,000 clones; about four fifths were seen once. The germline V and J ends were trimmed by 5 bases and 4 bases, with 12 bases remaining between them. Germline CDR1 is SEHNR and CDR2 is FQNEAQ (reference sequence). This CDR3 comprises 13 residues. Antigen-specific CD4+ T cells were first expanded with viral peptide pools by the ViraFEST assay and only then sequenced. After roughly ten days in culture, the CD4+ T cells were isolated. Among the vaccine recipients, none had a prior SARS-CoV-2 infection, and nucleocapsid antibodies were negative. Remarks on this clone: The antigen is undetermined.

The chain employs TRBV7-9 and TRBJ2-7, with D possibly matching TRBD2 (6 bases). The clonotype was recovered from a human donor who received a COVID-19 vaccine. The source material was CD4+ T cells from PBMCs cultured with HCoV-NL63 spike peptides, sampled before COVID-19 vaccination. Here the CDR3 DNA reads TGTGCCAGCAGCGCCTCCGGAGGGTACGAGCAGTACGTC. It translates to CASSASGGYEQYV.